This entry is about one T cell receptor beta chain. The source of the sample is a study of blood T cell repertoires in COVID-19. This table comes from immunoSEQ multiplex PCR, and its TCRdb copy is limited to in-frame clones, with some not included. The sample carries 95,000 to 130,000 clones, approximately 87% recorded once. This TCR was recovered from a man younger than 45 with acute or convalescent COVID-19. The specimen sequenced was peripheral blood.

CDR3 amino acids: CASSQGLKLAGKNIQYF. For the CDR3, the DNA is TGCGCCAGCAGCCAAGGACTAAAACTAGCGGGTAAAAACATTCAGTACTTC. This chain connects TRBV4-3 to TRBJ2-4; 9 bases fit TRBD2. Germline loops: CDR1 LGHNA, CDR2 YSLEER. The CDR3 totals 17 residues. V shed 1 base, J shed 4 bases, and the junction held 8 bases outside the gene matches.